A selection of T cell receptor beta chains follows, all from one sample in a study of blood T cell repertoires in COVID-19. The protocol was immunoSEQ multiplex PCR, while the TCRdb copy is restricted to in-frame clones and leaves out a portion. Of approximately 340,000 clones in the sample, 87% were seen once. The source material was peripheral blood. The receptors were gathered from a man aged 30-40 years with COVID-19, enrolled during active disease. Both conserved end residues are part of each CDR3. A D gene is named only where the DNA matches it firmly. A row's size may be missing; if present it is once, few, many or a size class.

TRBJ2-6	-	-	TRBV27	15	TGTGCCAGCAGGCGGGTGGGTCCTGGGGCCAACGTCCTGACTTTC	CASRRVGPGANVLTF
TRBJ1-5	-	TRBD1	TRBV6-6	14	TGTGCCAGCAGCGACAGGGGCGGCAATCAGCCCCAGCATTTT	CASSDRGGNQPQHF
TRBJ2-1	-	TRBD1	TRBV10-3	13	TGTGCCATCAGTGTACAGGGGCGGGATGAGCAGTTCTTC	CAISVQGRDEQFF
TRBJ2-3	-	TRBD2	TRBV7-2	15	TGTGCCAGCAGCTCACTAGCGGGAGGCACAGATACGCAGTATTTT	CASSSLAGGTDTQYF
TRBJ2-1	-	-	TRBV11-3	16	TGTGCCAGCAGTCAATATCAGGATCAAAGCTACAATGAGCAGTTCTTC	CASSQYQDQSYNEQFF
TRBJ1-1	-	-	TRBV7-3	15	TGTGCCAGCAGCTCCTCTTGGGGCCAGAGGACTGAAGCTTTCTTT	CASSSSWGQRTEAFF
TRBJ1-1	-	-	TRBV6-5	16	TGTGCCAGCAGTTACTCTCGTATAAAGCCGAACACTGAAGCTTTCTTT	CASSYSRIKPNTEAFF
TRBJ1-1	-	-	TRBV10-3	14	TGTGCCATCAGTGAGGGCAGTTCAAACACTGAAGCTTTCTTT	CAISEGSSNTEAFF
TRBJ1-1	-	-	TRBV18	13	TGTGCCAGCTCCCCCGGAAGCGGGGATGAAGCTTTCTTT	CASSPGSGDEAFF
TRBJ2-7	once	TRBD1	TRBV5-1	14	TGCGCCAGCCGAATATTGCAGGGGGCCTACGAGCAGTACTTC	CASRILQGAYEQYF
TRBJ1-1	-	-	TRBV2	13	TGTGCCAGCAGTGATCCAATGAACACTGAAGCTTTCTTT	CASSDPMNTEAFF
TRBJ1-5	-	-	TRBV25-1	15	TGTGCCAGCAGTGCAGAGACAGGCAGCAATCAGCCCCAGCATTTT	CASSAETGSNQPQHF
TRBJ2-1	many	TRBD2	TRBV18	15	TGTGCCAGCTCGCCCACCGGGACTAGCGGGGGGGCGTCGTTCTTC	CASSPTGTSGGASFF
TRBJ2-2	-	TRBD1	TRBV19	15	TGTGCCAGTAGCATCCGGGACAGGGATGGCGGGGAGCTGTTTTTT	CASSIRDRDGGELFF
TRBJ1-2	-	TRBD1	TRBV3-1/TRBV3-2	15	TGTGCCAGCAGCCAAGATCTAGGACAGGGCTTTGGCTACACCTTC	CASSQDLGQGFGYTF
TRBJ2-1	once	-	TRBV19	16	TGTGCCAGTAGTAGAATGGCGGGTAGCTCCTACAATGAGCAGTTCTTC	CASSRMAGSSYNEQFF
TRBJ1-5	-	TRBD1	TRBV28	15	TGTGCCAGCATCTACCGGGACAGGGTCAATCAGCCCCAGCATTTT	CASIYRDRVNQPQHF
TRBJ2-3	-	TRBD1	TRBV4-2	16	TGTGCCAGCAGCCAAGAGGGGGACAGGCACACAGATACGCAGTATTTT	CASSQEGDRHTDTQYF
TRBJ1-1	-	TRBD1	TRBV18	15	TGTGCCAGCTCAGTACAGGGGGCGGTGGGCACTGAAGCTTTCTTT	CASSVQGAVGTEAFF
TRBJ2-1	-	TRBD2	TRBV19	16	TGTGCCAGTAGACCCACCGGGACTAGCGCCTACAATGAGCAGTTCTTC	CASRPTGTSAYNEQFF
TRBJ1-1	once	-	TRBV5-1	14	TGCGCCAGCAGAGCCGGATGGGCGAACACTGAAGCTTTCTTT	CASRAGWANTEAFF
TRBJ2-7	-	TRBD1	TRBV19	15	TGTGCCAGTAGTACCCCCGGGACAGGGAAGTTCGAGCAGTACTTC	CASSTPGTGKFEQYF
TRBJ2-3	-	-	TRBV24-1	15	TGTGCCACCAGTGACCACGGGACTAGCACAGATACGCAGTATTTT	CATSDHGTSTDTQYF
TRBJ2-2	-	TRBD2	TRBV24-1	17	TGTGCCACCAGTGACCCGGGGACTAGCGGGAACACCGGGGAGCTGTTTTTT	CATSDPGTSGNTGELFF
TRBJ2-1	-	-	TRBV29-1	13	TGCAGCGTCCCCGGGACAAGCTACAATGAGCAGTTCTTC	CSVPGTSYNEQFF
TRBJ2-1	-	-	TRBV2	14	TGTGCCAGCCGGGTGATTAGCTCCTACAATGAGCAGTTCTTC	CASRVISSYNEQFF
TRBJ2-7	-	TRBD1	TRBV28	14	TGTGCCAGCAGTTTATTACAGGGGATCAACGAGCAGTACTTC	CASSLLQGINEQYF
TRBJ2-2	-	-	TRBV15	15	TGTGCCACCAGCGCCCAGGACTCCCCGACCGGGGAGCTGTTTTTT	CATSAQDSPTGELFF
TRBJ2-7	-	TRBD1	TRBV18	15	TGTGCCAGCTCATCAGGACAGGGGGCGTCTTACGAGCAGTACTTC	CASSSGQGASYEQYF
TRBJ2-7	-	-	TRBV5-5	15	TGTGCCAGCAGCTTGCTAGTAGCGGCGACCTACGAGCAGTACTTC	CASSLLVAATYEQYF
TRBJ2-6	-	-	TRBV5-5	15	TGTGCCAGCAGCTTGCCGGGCTCTGGGGCCAACGTCCTGACTTTC	CASSLPGSGANVLTF
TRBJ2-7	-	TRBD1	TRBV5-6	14	TGTGCCAGCAGCTCTCTGGGACAGACCTACGAGCAGTACTTC	CASSSLGQTYEQYF
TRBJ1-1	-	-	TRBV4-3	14	TGCGCCAGCAGCGCGACGGCCTCGGGCACTGAAGCTTTCTTT	CASSATASGTEAFF
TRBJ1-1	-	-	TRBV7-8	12	TGTGCCAGCAGCTTCGACAGCACTGAAGCTTTCTTT	CASSFDSTEAFF
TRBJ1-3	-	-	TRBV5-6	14	TGTGCCAGCAGCCTCACCCGACCCAGCGGCACCATATATTTT	CASSLTRPSGTIYF
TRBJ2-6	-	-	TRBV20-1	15	TGCAGTGCTAGTGGGGCCGGCTCTGGGGCCAACGTCCTGACTTTC	CSASGAGSGANVLTF
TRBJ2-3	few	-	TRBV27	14	TGTGCCAGCAGTTATCGGTCGGGAGCAGATACGCAGTATTTT	CASSYRSGADTQYF
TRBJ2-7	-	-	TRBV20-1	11	TGCAGTGCTTCCCGACAGCTCGAGCAGTACTTC	CSASRQLEQYF
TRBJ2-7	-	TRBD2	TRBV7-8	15	TGTGCCAGCAGCTCTATAGCGGGTATTAGCTACGAGCAGTACTTC	CASSSIAGISYEQYF
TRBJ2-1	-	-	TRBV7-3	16	TGTGCCAGCAGCCGTCGAGGGGCGGGATCCTACAATGAGCAGTTCTTC	CASSRRGAGSYNEQFF
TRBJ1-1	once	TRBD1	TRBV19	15	TGTGCCAGTAGTATGGTGCCCCAGGGGGCCACTGAAGCTTTCTTT	CASSMVPQGATEAFF
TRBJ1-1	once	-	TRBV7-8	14	TGTGCCAGCAGCCCTTATCGGGGGGACACTGAAGCTTTCTTT	CASSPYRGDTEAFF